What follows are 20 T cell receptor beta chains derived from one specimen sequenced in a study of T cells after yellow fever vaccination. TCRdb re-derived calls from the 5' RACE reads in MiXCR, one entry per CDR3 protein. The profile shows about 340,000 distinct CDR3 sequences, 8.7% of them singletons. Material: PBMCs, obtained on the day of the first yellow fever vaccination. These receptor sequences come from a man in his late teens or twenties who received the YFV17D yellow fever vaccine.

The V gene is TRBV12-3 or TRBV12-4, the J gene TRBJ2-5, with D maybe TRBD2 (7 bases). The CDR3 spans 13 residues. Trimming pared 7 bases from V and 5 bases from J, leaving 14 bases between. The CDR3 DNA reads TGTGCCAGCAACATCTGGGGGGGCGAGACCCAGTACTTC. This encodes CASNIWGGETQYF.

The chain links TRBV7-6 to TRBJ2-1; TRBD1 agrees at 8 bases. Germline trimming cut 5 bases from V and 8 bases from J; bases unmatched to any gene: 11. The V gene's germline CDR1 is SGHVS and CDR2 FNYEAQ. CDR3 length: 15 residues. The CDR3 DNA reads as TGTGCCAGCAGCCGCAGACAGGGGTCTACAGATGAGCAGTTCTTC. It encodes CASSRRQGSTDEQFF.

This chain links TRBV30 with TRBJ2-3; 8 bases fit TRBD2. The CDR3 is made up of 13 amino acids. Germline V gene lookup returns CDR1 GTSNPN and CDR2 SVGIG (reference sequence). V was pared by 7 bases and J by 6 bases, with 9 bases of the junction left unmatched. The CDR3 protein is CASTGGALDTQYF. CDR3 coding DNA: TGTGCCTCAACCGGGGGGGCCTTGGATACGCAGTATTTT.

The V gene is TRBV25-1, the J gene TRBJ2-2; no clear D gene. Trimming took off 4 bases at V and 4 bases at J, with 7 bases between the two ends. CDR1 and CDR2 from the germline V gene are MGHDK and SYGVNS. This CDR3 is built from 13 residues. CDR3 bases: TGTGCCAGCAGTGGTTACAGCACCGGGGAGCTGTTTTTT. Protein: CASSGYSTGELFF.

The V call is TRBV6-1, the J call TRBJ2-5; 11 nucleotides agree with TRBD2. The CDR3 consists of 17 residues. The V and J ends lost 6 bases and 3 bases, in that order; junction bases with no gene match: 12. Germline assignment: CDR1 MNHNS and CDR2 SASEGT. The CDR3 protein is CASSPPLAGGGKETQYF. The CDR3 bases are TGTGCCAGCAGCCCTCCTCTAGCGGGGGGCGGGAAAGAGACCCAGTACTTC.

The V and J genes are TRBV20-1 and TRBJ1-1; 8 positions match TRBD1. The CDR3 extends over 13 amino acids. After removal of 5 bases from V and 5 bases from J, the junction contained 7 bases not matched to a gene. Germline CDR1 reads DFQATT; CDR2 reads SNEGSKA (reference sequence). The DNA of the CDR3 is TGCAGTGCTGGGGGACAGGCCGGGACTGAAGCTTTCTTT. Translating gives CSAGGQAGTEAFF.

This clonotype was seen more than once but under ten times. The chain uses TRBV11-1 and TRBJ2-3; 7 bases match TRBD2. The V and J ends lost 6 bases and 4 bases, in that order; junction bases with no gene match: 13. The CDR3 has 16 residues. Germline V CDR1 and CDR2: SGHAT, FQDESV (reference sequence). This CDR3 is CASSSWTSSPPDTQYF. The DNA of the CDR3 is TGTGCCAGCAGTTCCTGGACTAGTTCCCCGCCAGATACGCAGTATTTT.

There are a few counts of this clonotype. The chain joins TRBV5-1 to TRBJ2-1; tentatively, D is TRBD2 (6 bases). The V gene's germline CDR1 is SGHRS and CDR2 YFSETQ. V was clipped by 2 bases and J by 10 bases, with 13 bases between them. The CDR3 runs to 13 residues. The CDR3 DNA reads TGCGCCAGCAGCTTACTAGCCGCCCGGGAGCAGTTCTTC. This codes for CASSLLAAREQFF.

At least ten counts were recorded for this clonotype. V usage is TRBV10-3 and J usage is TRBJ1-1, with D perhaps TRBD1 (5 bases). V was clipped by 8 bases and J by 4 bases, with 5 bases between them. The CDR3 runs 10 residues. CDR1 and CDR2 from the germline V gene are ENHRY and SYGVKD. In DNA, the CDR3 is TGTGCCATCGGGACCACTGAAGCTTTCTTT. This encodes CAIGTTEAFF.

A few counts support this clonotype. V usage is TRBV12-3 or TRBV12-4 and J usage is TRBJ2-1; TRBD1 is a possible D gene (5 bases). Deletions cut 2 bases from V and 9 bases from J, with 8 bases between. This CDR3 is 12 amino acids long. The CDR3 reads CASSLRGIEQFF. The CDR3 nucleotides are TGTGCCAGCAGTTTAAGGGGTATTGAGCAGTTCTTC.

This clonotype was counted at least ten times. V is TRBV3-1 and J is TRBJ1-6, with 10 bases that match TRBD1. Germline trimming cut 6 bases from V and 7 bases from J; bases unmatched to any gene: 3. Germline V gene data show CDR1 as LGHDT and CDR2 as YNNKEL (reference sequence). This CDR3 spans 14 amino acids. CDR3 sequence: CASSRTGGNSPLHF. In DNA, the CDR3 is TGTGCCAGCAGTCGGACAGGGGGGAATTCACCCCTCCACTTT.

CDR3 coding DNA: TGTGCCAGTACCGGGACGCGCGAGACCCAGTACTTC. The encoded protein is CASTGTRETQYF. The chain carries TRBV12-3 or TRBV12-4 and TRBJ2-5; D may be TRBD1 or TRBD2 (5 bases each). Trimming shortened V by 9 bases and J by 5 bases, and 13 bases separated the two germline ends. The length of the CDR3 is 12 residues.

The chain has TRBV4-1 and TRBJ2-7; D might be TRBD1 (5 bases). The CDR3 totals 17 residues. In germline, CDR1 is MGHRA, CDR2 YSYEKL. V shed 1 base and J shed 5 bases, with 21 bases lying between them. The CDR3 DNA reads TGCGCCAGCAGCCAAGTGTCAGCTGGTCCAGGGCTCAACGAGCAGTACTTC. It translates to CASSQVSAGPGLNEQYF.

This sequence joins TRBV2 and TRBJ2-7; 7 positions agree with TRBD1. This CDR3 is 16 amino acids long. The V gene end was trimmed by 6 bases and the J gene end by 7 bases; junction bases not matched to a gene: 18. CDR1 SNHLY and CDR2 FYNNEI come from the germline V gene. The CDR3 bases are TGTGCCAGCAGAGCACTTTCCGGGACAGCGAAACTGGAGCAGTACTTC. This sequence encodes CASRALSGTAKLEQYF.

This clonotype was seen only a few times. V gene TRBV6-6 combines with J gene TRBJ1-1; no clear D gene. CDR1 and CDR2 from the germline V gene are MNHNY and SVGAGI (reference sequence). V lost 6 bases and J 4 bases, leaving 9 bases between the germline ends. CDR3 length: 12 amino acids. In nucleotides, the CDR3 is TGTGCCAGCAGCGCCTGGGGCACTGAAGCTTTCTTT. Protein: CASSAWGTEAFF.

This clonotype showed up just a few times. The rearrangement links TRBV19 to TRBJ2-2; 7 nucleotides align to TRBD2. Germline V CDR1 and CDR2: LNHDA, SQIVND (reference sequence). The trim removed 10 bases at V and 0 bases at J, leaving 8 bases unmatched. The CDR3 covers 15 residues. CDR3 nucleotides: TGTGCCACCCACTGGGGGGGGGCGAACACCGGGGAGCTGTTTTTT. Protein sequence: CATHWGGANTGELFF.

This clonotype was seen a few times. This CDR3 reads CASSLNRDTDTQYF. CDR3 bases: TGCGCCAGCAGCTTGAACAGGGACACAGATACGCAGTATTTT. This chain joins TRBV5-1 and TRBJ2-3, with a weak D call TRBD1 (6 bases). CDR1 is SGHRS, CDR2 YFSETQ, per germline. V was pared by 1 base and J by 2 bases, with 8 bases between. The CDR3 is made up of 14 amino acids.

This rearrangement joins TRBV5-5 to TRBJ2-7, with a tentative D call TRBD1 (6 bases). V was clipped by 7 bases and J by 2 bases, with 22 bases between them. The germline V gene has CDR1 SGHKS and CDR2 YYEKEE (reference sequence). CDR3 length: 16 amino acids. The CDR3 is CASQMGRDIVTYEQYV. The CDR3 DNA reads as TGTGCCAGCCAGATGGGCCGGGACATCGTAACCTACGAGCAGTACGTC.

This clonotype was counted a few times. The rearrangement links TRBV7-9 to TRBJ2-6; D is perhaps TRBD1 (5 bases). In germline, CDR1 is SEHNR, CDR2 FQNEAQ (reference sequence). CDR3 length equals 16 residues. Trimming removed 5 bases from V and 1 base from J, with 12 bases in between. The CDR3, as DNA: TGTGCCAGCAGCCCGAGTAGGGGTTCTGGGGCCAACGTCCTGACTTTC. Its translation is CASSPSRGSGANVLTF.

CDR3 nucleotide sequence: TGCGCCAGCAGCCTAACACCGGGACAGTACGAGCAGTACGTC. This gives the protein CASSLTPGQYEQYV. This sequence joins TRBV4-1 and TRBJ2-7, with TRBD1 matching 7 bases. Germline V gene data show CDR1 as MGHRA and CDR2 as YSYEKL. This CDR3 is 14 amino acids long. The V gene end was trimmed by 4 bases and the J gene end by 4 bases; junction bases not matched to a gene: 7.